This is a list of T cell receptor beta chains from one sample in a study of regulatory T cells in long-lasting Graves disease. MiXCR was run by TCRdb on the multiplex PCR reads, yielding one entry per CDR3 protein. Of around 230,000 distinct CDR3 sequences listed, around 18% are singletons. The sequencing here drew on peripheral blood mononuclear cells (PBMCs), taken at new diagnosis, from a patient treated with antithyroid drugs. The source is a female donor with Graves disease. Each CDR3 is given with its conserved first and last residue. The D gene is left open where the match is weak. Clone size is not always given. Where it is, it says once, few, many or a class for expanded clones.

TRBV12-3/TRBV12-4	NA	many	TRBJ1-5	CASSLRQNSNQPQHF	TGTGCCAGCAGTTTGAGACAGAATAGCAATCAGCCCCAGCATTTT
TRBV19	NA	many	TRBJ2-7	CASSPQGSVSSYEQYF	TGTGCCAGTAGTCCCCAGGGAAGCGTTAGCTCCTACGAGCAGTACTTC
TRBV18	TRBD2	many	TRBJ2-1	CASRTTTSGDNEQFF	TGTGCCAGCAGGACCACGACTAGCGGAGACAATGAGCAGTTCTTC
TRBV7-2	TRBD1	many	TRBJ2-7	CASSLGPTGLGEQYF	TGTGCCAGCAGCTTAGGTCCGACAGGGCTCGGCGAGCAGTACTTC
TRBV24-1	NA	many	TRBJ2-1	CATSDGTSGTDEQFF	TGTGCCACCAGTGATGGGACCAGCGGAACAGATGAGCAGTTCTTC
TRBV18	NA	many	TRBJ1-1	CASSPGMDTEAFF	TGTGCCAGCTCACCGGGGATGGATACTGAAGCTTTCTTT
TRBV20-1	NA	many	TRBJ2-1	CSASFGTLGNEQFF	TGCAGTGCTTCCTTTGGCACCTTGGGGAATGAGCAGTTCTTC
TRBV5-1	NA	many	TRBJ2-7	CASSLAGATLHEQYF	TGCGCCAGCAGCTTAGCAGGGGCTACCCTCCACGAGCAGTACTTC
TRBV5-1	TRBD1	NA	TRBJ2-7	CASSPGGWPYEQYF	TGCGCCAGCAGCCCAGGGGGCTGGCCCTACGAGCAGTACTTC
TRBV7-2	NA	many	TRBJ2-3	CASRAAGLGNTQYF	TGTGCCAGCAGAGCCGCTGGCCTGGGGAATACGCAGTATTTT
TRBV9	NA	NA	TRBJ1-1	CASSVESNTEAFF	TGTGCCAGCAGCGTAGAATCGAACACTGAAGCTTTCTTT
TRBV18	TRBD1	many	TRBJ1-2	CASSGGQGPNYGYTF	TGTGCCAGCTCGGGGGGACAGGGCCCGAACTATGGCTACACCTTC
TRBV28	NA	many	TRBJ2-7	CASSLGGAAYEQYF	TGTGCCAGCAGTTTAGGGGGCGCCGCCTACGAGCAGTACTTC
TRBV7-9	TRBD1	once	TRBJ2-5	CASSLASGTGGTETQYF	TGTGCCAGCAGCTTAGCCTCGGGGACAGGGGGCACGGAGACCCAGTACTTC
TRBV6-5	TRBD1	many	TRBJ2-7	CASSLNRDRVHEQYF	TGTGCCAGCAGTTTAAACCGGGACAGGGTCCACGAGCAGTACTTC
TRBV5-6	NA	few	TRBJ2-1	CASSELAGEQFF	TGTGCCAGCAGCGAACTAGCTGGGGAGCAGTTCTTC
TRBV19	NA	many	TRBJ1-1	CASSPLGAVNTEAFF	TGTGCCAGTAGTCCCTTGGGGGCGGTGAACACTGAAGCTTTCTTT
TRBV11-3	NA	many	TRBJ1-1	CASSGFEGGNTEAFF	TGTGCCAGCAGCGGATTCGAGGGTGGGAACACTGAAGCTTTCTTT
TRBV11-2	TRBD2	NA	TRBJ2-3	CASSLSGTRRFYTQYF	TGTGCCAGCAGCTTAAGCGGGACCCGGAGGTTCTATACGCAGTATTTT
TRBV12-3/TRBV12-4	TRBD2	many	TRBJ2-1	CASSRTSAGEQFF	TGTGCCAGCAGCCGGACTAGCGCGGGTGAGCAGTTCTTC
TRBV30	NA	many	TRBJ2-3	CAWMGQATDTQYF	TGTGCCTGGATGGGGCAGGCCACAGATACGCAGTATTTT
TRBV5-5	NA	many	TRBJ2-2	CASSPGGGTGELFF	TGTGCCAGCAGCCCGGGTGGGGGCACCGGGGAGCTGTTTTTT
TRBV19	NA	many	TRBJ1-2	CASSSDLFQGYTF	TGTGCCAGTAGTTCGGACCTTTTCCAGGGCTACACCTTC
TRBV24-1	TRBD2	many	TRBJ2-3	CATSDPSGVTDTQYF	TGTGCCACCAGTGATCCTAGCGGGGTCACAGATACGCAGTATTTT
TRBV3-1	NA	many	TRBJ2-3	CASSQDSSGSTDTQYF	TGTGCCAGCAGCCAAGATTCGAGCGGATCCACAGATACGCAGTATTTT
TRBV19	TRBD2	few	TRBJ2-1	CASSGSGRFGNEQFF	TGTGCCAGTAGTGGTAGCGGGAGGTTTGGGAATGAGCAGTTCTTC
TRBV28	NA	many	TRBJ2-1	CASSFSWGAQRNEQFF	TGTGCCAGCAGTTTCTCGTGGGGGGCCCAGAGGAATGAGCAGTTCTTC
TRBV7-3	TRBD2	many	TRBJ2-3	CASSSAGVTDTQYF	TGTGCCAGCAGCTCAGCGGGAGTTACAGATACGCAGTATTTT
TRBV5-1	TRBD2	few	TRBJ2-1	CASSIGGRSNEQFF	TGCGCCAGCAGCATTGGCGGGAGAAGTAATGAGCAGTTCTTC
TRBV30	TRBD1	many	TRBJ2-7	CAWSVWDRSYEQYF	TGTGCCTGGAGTGTGTGGGACAGGTCCTACGAGCAGTACTTC
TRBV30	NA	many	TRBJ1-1	CAWSVTERGIAEAFF	TGTGCCTGGAGTGTGACGGAGAGGGGAATTGCTGAAGCTTTCTTT
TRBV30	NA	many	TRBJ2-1	CAWIRDWYNEQFF	TGTGCCTGGATCCGCGACTGGTACAATGAGCAGTTCTTC
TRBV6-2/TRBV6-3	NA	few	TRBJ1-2	CASSLPVGAAYGYTF	TGTGCCAGCAGCCTCCCTGTGGGGGCTGCCTATGGCTACACCTTC
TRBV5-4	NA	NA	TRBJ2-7	CASSRLEGEVIYEQYF	TGTGCCAGCAGTCGCCTAGAGGGAGAGGTTATCTACGAGCAGTACTTC
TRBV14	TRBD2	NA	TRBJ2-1	CASSHNFGLAGPYNEQFF	TGTGCCAGCAGTCATAACTTCGGACTAGCGGGGCCCTACAATGAGCAGTTCTTC
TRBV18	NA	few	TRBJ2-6	CASSLGQFSGANVLTF	TGTGCCAGCTCCCTCGGACAATTCTCTGGGGCCAACGTCCTGACTTTC
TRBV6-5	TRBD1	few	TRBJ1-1	CASSSNRGNTEAFF	TGTGCCAGCAGTTCGAACAGGGGGAACACTGAAGCTTTCTTT
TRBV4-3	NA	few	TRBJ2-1	CASSQEVGSEQFF	TGCGCCAGCAGCCAAGAAGTTGGATCTGAGCAGTTCTTC
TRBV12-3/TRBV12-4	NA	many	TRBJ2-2	CASTRTTPGAGELFF	TGTGCCAGCACGCGCACGACCCCAGGGGCCGGGGAGCTGTTTTTT
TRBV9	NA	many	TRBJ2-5	CASSPRAQETQYF	TGTGCCAGCAGCCCCCGGGCCCAAGAGACCCAGTACTTC
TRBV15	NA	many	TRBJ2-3	CATSRDSRPITDTQYF	TGTGCCACCAGCAGAGATAGTCGGCCTATCACAGATACGCAGTATTTT
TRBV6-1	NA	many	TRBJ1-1	CASSESPRTTEAFF	TGTGCCAGCAGTGAAAGTCCGAGGACCACTGAAGCTTTCTTT
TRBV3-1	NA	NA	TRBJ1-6	CASSLDGPVDSPLHF	TGTGCCAGCAGCTTGGACGGACCAGTGGATTCACCCCTCCACTTT
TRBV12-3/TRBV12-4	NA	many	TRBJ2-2	CASSHRGSPGELFF	TGTGCCAGCAGTCACCGGGGTTCTCCCGGGGAGCTGTTTTTT
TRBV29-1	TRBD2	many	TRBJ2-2	CSVPLGATPGLAGANTGELFF	TGCAGCGTCCCTCTGGGAGCCACTCCGGGACTAGCGGGAGCGAACACCGGGGAGCTGTTTTTT
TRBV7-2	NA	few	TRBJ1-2	CASSPGTTNYGYTF	TGTGCCAGCAGCCCCGGGACAACTAACTATGGCTACACCTTC
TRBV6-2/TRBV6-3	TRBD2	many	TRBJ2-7	CASRPGGLYEQYF	TGTGCCAGCAGACCGGGAGGTTTATACGAGCAGTACTTC
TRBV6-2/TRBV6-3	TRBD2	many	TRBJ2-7	CASSYSRGDHRF	TGTGCCAGCAGTTACAGCCGGGGGGACCACCGGTTC
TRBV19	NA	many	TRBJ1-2	CASSIDQRYGYTF	TGTGCCAGTAGTATAGACCAGCGCTATGGCTACACCTTC
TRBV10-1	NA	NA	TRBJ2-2	CASSGGHRTGELFF	TGCGCCAGCAGCGGGGGGCATCGCACCGGGGAGCTGTTTTTT
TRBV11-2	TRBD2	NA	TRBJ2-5	CASSQMTSGRVRETQYF	TGTGCCAGCAGCCAGATGACTAGCGGGAGGGTTAGAGAGACCCAGTACTTC
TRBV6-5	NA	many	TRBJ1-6	CASSYYSLSPLHF	TGTGCCAGCAGTTACTACAGTCTGTCACCCCTCCACTTT
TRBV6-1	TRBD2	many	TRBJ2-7	CASSEERESYEQYF	TGTGCCAGCAGTGAAGAGCGGGAGAGCTACGAGCAGTACTTC
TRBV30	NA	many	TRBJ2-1	CAWSVSAGNEQFF	TGTGCCTGGAGTGTATCCGCGGGGAACGAGCAGTTCTTC
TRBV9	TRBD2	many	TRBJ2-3	CASSVASGTDTQYF	TGTGCCAGCAGCGTAGCTAGCGGGACAGATACGCAGTATTTT
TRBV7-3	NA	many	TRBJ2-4	CASSPDGGGKNIQYF	TGTGCCAGCAGCCCCGACGGAGGAGGCAAAAACATTCAGTACTTC
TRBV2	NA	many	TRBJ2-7	CASKLPDSYEQYF	TGTGCCAGCAAGCTACCAGACTCCTACGAGCAGTACTTC
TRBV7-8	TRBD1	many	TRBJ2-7	CASSVDRVLTYEQYF	TGTGCCAGCAGCGTAGACAGGGTCTTGACCTACGAGCAGTACTTC